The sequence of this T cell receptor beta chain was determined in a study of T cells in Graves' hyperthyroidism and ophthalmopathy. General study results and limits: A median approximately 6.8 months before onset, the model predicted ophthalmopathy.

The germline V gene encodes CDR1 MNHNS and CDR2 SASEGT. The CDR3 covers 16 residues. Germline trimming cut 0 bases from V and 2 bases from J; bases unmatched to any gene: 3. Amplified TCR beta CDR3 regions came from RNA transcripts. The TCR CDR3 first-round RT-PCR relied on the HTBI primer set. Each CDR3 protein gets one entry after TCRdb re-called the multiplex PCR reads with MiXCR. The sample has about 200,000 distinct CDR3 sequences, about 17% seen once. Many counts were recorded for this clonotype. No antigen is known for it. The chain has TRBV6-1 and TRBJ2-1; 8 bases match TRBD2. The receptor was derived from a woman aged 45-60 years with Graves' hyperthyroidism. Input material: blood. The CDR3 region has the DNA TGTGCCAGCAGTGAAGCGGGAGCGGGAGCCTACAATGAGCAGTTCTTC. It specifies CASSEAGAGAYNEQFF.